The 15 T cell receptor beta chains in this list originate from one sample, sequenced in a study of shared clonotypes between healthy human individuals. TCRdb's table, derived via immunoSEQ multiplex PCR, lists solely in-frame clones and lacks some. This sample carries approximately 720,000 clones, roughly nine tenths of them seen once, and the ten largest clones take roughly 22%. Terminally differentiated effector memory CD45RA+ cells were excluded from the naive CD8 cells, which were CD45RO-negative and positively selected for CCR7. Material: naive CD8+ T cells sorted from blood. The receptors stem from a man in his thirties or forties in good health.

The chain combines TRBV11-2 with TRBJ2-7; possibly TRBD2 for D (5 bases). V lost 8 bases and J lost 4, with 15 bases in between. This CDR3 has 13 residues. Germline V gene sequence: CDR1 SGHAT, CDR2 FQNNGV. CDR3 DNA sequence: TGTGCCAGCCGGCTAGCCCAGGTATACGAGCAGTACTTC. Translation: CASRLAQVYEQYF.

V gene TRBV7-3 combines with J gene TRBJ1-1, with D uncertain. In germline, CDR1 is SGHTA, CDR2 FQGTGA. Trimming removed 3 bases from V and 3 bases from J, with 11 bases in between. This CDR3 comprises 14 residues. As DNA, the CDR3 is TGTGCCAGCAGCTTTTCCCCCGTCGACACTGAAGCTTTCTTT. This sequence encodes CASSFSPVDTEAFF.

CDR3 bases: TGTGCCAGCAGCACCGGGGACAGGGTAGCCTACGAGCAGTACTTC. Translation gives CASSTGDRVAYEQYF. This chain joins TRBV7-9 and TRBJ2-7; TRBD1 matches at 9 bases. Germline values: CDR1 SEHNR, CDR2 FQNEAQ (reference sequence). V lost 5 bases, J lost 2 bases, and 7 bases stayed unmatched. This CDR3 has 15 amino acids.

This chain connects TRBV5-8 to TRBJ2-1, with 14 bases lining up with TRBD2. The CDR3 spans 16 residues. CDR1 and CDR2 (germline): SGHTS, YDEGEE. With V trimmed by 1 base and J by 5 bases, 2 bases remained unmatched. CDR3 coding DNA: TGTGCCAGCAGCTTGTGGACTAGCGGGAGGAACAATGAGCAGTTCTTC. Translating gives CASSLWTSGRNNEQFF.

The chain recombines TRBV28 with TRBJ2-1, with 11 bases lining up with TRBD1. Germline CDR1 reads MDHEN; CDR2 reads SYDVKM. CDR3 length: 14 residues. Losses at the gene ends were 5 bases for V and 8 bases for J; bases not matched to a gene: 5. DNA for the CDR3: TGTGCCAGCAGTATCACGGGACAGGGGGATGAGCAGTTCTTC. Amino acid sequence: CASSITGQGDEQFF.

This clone was seen only once. V and J are TRBV6-5 and TRBJ2-1; D possibly corresponds to TRBD2 (6 bases). Germline assignment: CDR1 MNHEY and CDR2 SVGAGI. This CDR3 is 14 amino acids long. With 0 bases removed from V and 9 bases from J, the gap between germline ends came to 12 bases. The CDR3 region has the DNA TGTGCCAGCAGTTACTCGATACTAGCCGGTGAGCAGTTCTTC. This encodes CASSYSILAGEQFF.

The genes are TRBV7-7 and TRBJ2-1; possibly TRBD2 for D (5 bases). The CDR3 loop spans 15 amino acids. CDR1 and CDR2 from the germline V gene are SSHAT and FNYEAQ (reference sequence). V lost 2 bases and J 8 bases, leaving 16 bases between the germline ends. In nucleotides, the CDR3 is TGTGCCAGCAGCTTAAGGACGGGATCAATTGATGAGCAGTTCTTC. The encoded protein is CASSLRTGSIDEQFF.

The J gene is TRBJ2-7, the V gene TRBV7-2, with TRBD1 identical over 7 bases. V shed 1 base, J shed 4 bases, and the junction held 10 bases outside the gene matches. This CDR3 is built from 16 residues. Germline V lookup: CDR1 SGHTA, CDR2 FQGNSA. In DNA form, the CDR3 reads TGTGCCAGCAGCTTAGAACAGGGTGAGGGGGCGTACGAGCAGTACTTC. This encodes CASSLEQGEGAYEQYF.

The chain recombines TRBV4-2 with TRBJ1-1; D unclear. Trimming took off 1 base at V and 3 bases at J, with 15 bases between the two ends. The germline V gene encodes CDR1 LGHNA and CDR2 YNFKEQ. The CDR3 is 16 residues long. The CDR3 region is CASSQGLGYADTEAFF. CDR3 sequence (DNA): TGTGCCAGCAGCCAAGGATTGGGATACGCGGACACTGAAGCTTTCTTT.

This chain joins TRBV30 and TRBJ2-1, with 8 bases that match TRBD2. The CDR3 has 15 amino acids. Per germline, CDR1 GTSNPN and CDR2 SVGIG (reference sequence). V was clipped by 3 bases and J by 10 bases; unmatched bases: 14. As DNA, the CDR3 is TGTGCCTGGAGGGACGCGGCGGGAGGATCGAACGAGCAGTTCTTC. Its translation is CAWRDAAGGSNEQFF.

The gene calls are TRBV7-9 and TRBJ2-7; 7 bases match TRBD2. Germline CDR1 SEHNR, CDR2 FQNEAQ (reference sequence). The V and J ends lost 3 bases and 0 bases, in that order; junction bases with no gene match: 5. This CDR3 is 15 amino acids long. The CDR3 coding sequence is TGTGCCAGCAGCTTCTCTAGCGGATCCTCCTACGAGCAGTACTTC. Translated: CASSFSSGSSYEQYF.

The V gene is TRBV29-1, the J gene TRBJ2-3; D remains unclear. The CDR3 is made up of 14 amino acids. V was trimmed by 4 bases and J by 0 bases, leaving 11 bases between them. Germline CDR1 SQVTM, CDR2 ANQGSEA. The CDR3 spells CSVVLRRSTDTQYF. In DNA, the CDR3 is TGCAGCGTTGTCCTGCGGAGAAGCACAGATACGCAGTATTTT.

The J gene is TRBJ2-3, the V gene TRBV7-9; TRBD1 agrees at 7 bases. CDR1 SEHNR and CDR2 FQNEAQ come from the germline V gene (reference sequence). There are 16 residues in the CDR3. The V gene end was trimmed by 5 bases and the J gene end by 0 bases; junction bases not matched to a gene: 8. The CDR3 loop reads CASSPSKTGSTDTQYF. CDR3 in DNA: TGTGCCAGCAGCCCTTCAAAGACAGGGAGCACAGATACGCAGTATTTT. The entire variable domain, with the rest obtained from reference TRBV7-9 and TRBJ2-3, is as follows: DTGVSQNPRHKITKRGQNVTFRCDPISEHNRLYWYRQTLGQGPEFLTYFQNEAQLEKSRLLSDRFSAERPKGSFSTLEIQRTEQGDSAMYLCASSPSKTGSTDTQYFGPGTRLTVL.

This chain joins TRBV4-3 and TRBJ2-3, with 11 bases identical to TRBD2. Germline CDR1 is LGHNA and CDR2 is YSLEER. Trimming removed 0 bases from V and 3 bases from J; junction bases left unmatched: 2. CDR3 length: 16 amino acids. This CDR3 is CASSQEGTSGTDTQYF. The CDR3 DNA sequence: TGCGCCAGCAGCCAAGAAGGGACTAGCGGTACAGATACGCAGTATTTT.

This chain joins TRBV9 and TRBJ2-2; 11 bases are shared with TRBD2. The CDR3 is made up of 16 amino acids. V trimming: 3 bases; J trimming: 6 bases; junction bases outside the gene matches: 7. Germline V gene data show CDR1 as SGDLS and CDR2 as YYNGEE. CDR3 in amino acids: CASSAGLAGEAGELFF. DNA for the CDR3: TGTGCCAGCAGCGCCGGACTAGCGGGTGAGGCCGGGGAGCTGTTTTTT.